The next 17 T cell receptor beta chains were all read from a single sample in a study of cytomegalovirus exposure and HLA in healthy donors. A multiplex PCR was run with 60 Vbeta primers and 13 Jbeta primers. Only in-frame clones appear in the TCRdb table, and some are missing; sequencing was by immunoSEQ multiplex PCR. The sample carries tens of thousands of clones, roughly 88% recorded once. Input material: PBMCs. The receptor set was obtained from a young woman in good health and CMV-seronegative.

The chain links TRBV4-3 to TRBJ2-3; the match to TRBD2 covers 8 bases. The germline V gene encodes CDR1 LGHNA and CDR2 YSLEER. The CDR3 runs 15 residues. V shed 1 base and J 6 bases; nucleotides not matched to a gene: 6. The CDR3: CASSQGTSGSDTQYF. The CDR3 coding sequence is TGCGCCAGCAGCCAAGGAACTAGCGGAAGCGATACGCAGTATTTT.

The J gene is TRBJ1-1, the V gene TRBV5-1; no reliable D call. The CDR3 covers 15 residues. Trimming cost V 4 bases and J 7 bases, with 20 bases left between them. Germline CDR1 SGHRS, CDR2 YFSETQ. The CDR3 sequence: CASSQGLTSFDEAFF. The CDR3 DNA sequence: TGCGCCAGCAGCCAAGGACTGACATCTTTCGATGAAGCTTTCTTT.

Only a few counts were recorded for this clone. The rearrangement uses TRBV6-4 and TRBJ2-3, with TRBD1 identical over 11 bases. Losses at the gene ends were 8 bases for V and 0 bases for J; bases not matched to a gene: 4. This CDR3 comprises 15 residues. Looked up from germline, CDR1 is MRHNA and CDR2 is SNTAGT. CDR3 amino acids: CASSRDRGSTDTQYF. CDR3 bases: TGTGCCAGCTCCAGGGACAGGGGGAGCACAGATACGCAGTATTTT.

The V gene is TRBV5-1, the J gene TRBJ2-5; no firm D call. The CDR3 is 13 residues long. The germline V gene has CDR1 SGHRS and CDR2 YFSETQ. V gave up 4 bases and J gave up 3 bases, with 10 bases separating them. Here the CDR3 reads CASSPTPKETQYF. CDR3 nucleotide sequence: TGCGCCAGCAGCCCAACCCCTAAAGAGACCCAGTACTTC. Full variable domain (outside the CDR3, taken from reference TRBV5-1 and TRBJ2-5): KAGVTQTPRYLIKTRGQQVTLSCSPISGHRSVSWYQQTPGQGLQFLFEYFSETQRNKGNFPGRFSGRQFSNSRSEMNVSTLELGDSALYLCASSPTPKETQYFGPGTRLLVL.

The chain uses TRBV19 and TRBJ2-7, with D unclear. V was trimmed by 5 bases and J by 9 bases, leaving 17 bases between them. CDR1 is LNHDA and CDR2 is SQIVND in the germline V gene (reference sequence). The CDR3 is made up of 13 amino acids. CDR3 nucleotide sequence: TGTGCCAGTAGTGTCGACATCCCGGCCGTGCAGTACTTC. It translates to CASSVDIPAVQYF.

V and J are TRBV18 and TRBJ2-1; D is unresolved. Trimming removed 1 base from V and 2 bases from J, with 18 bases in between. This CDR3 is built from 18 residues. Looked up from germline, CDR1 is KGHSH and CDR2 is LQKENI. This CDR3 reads CASSPRDSRVPAYNEQFF. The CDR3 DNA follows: TGTGCCAGCTCACCACGAGACTCCCGGGTTCCGGCCTACAATGAGCAGTTCTTC.

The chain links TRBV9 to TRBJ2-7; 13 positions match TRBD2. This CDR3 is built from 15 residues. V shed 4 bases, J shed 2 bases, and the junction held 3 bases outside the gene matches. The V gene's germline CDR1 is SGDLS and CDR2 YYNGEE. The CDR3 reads CASSFGTSGTYEQYF. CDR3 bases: TGTGCCAGCAGCTTCGGGACTAGCGGGACCTACGAGCAGTACTTC.

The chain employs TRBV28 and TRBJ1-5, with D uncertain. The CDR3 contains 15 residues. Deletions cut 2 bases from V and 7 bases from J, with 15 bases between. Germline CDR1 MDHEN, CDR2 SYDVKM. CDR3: CASSLATGVEQPQHF. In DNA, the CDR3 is TGTGCCAGCAGTTTAGCTACCGGGGTAGAACAGCCCCAGCATTTT.

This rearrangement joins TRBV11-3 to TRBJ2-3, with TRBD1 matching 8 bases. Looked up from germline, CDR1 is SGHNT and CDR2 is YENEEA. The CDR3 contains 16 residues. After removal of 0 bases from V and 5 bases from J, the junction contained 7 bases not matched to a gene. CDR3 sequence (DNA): TGTGCCAGCAGCTTAGATGGAGCAGGGGGCAGAGATACGCAGTATTTT. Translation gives CASSLDGAGGRDTQYF.

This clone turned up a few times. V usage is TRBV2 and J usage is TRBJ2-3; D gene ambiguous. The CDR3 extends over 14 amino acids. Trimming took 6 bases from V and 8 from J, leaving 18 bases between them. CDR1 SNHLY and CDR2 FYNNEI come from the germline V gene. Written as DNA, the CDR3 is TGTGCCAGCAGGCGTGAACTCGCCCGAGGTACGCAGTATTTT. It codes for CASRRELARGTQYF.

The CDR3 DNA follows: TGTGCCAGTAGTATAGACCACAGGGGTTTGTACTTC. The encoded protein is CASSIDHRGLYF. The genes are TRBV19 and TRBJ2-7; the match to TRBD1 covers 7 bases. The length of the CDR3 is 12 residues. Unmatched junction bases numbered 5, after V lost 0 bases and J lost 12 bases. Germline V lookup: CDR1 LNHDA, CDR2 SQIVND (reference sequence).

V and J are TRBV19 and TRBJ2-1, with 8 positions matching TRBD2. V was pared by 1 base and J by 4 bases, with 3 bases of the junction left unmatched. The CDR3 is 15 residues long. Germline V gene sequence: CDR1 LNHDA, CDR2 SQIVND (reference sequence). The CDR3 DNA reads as TGTGCCAGTAGTATAGCGGGAGGGCGGTACAATGAGCAGTTCTTC. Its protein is CASSIAGGRYNEQFF.

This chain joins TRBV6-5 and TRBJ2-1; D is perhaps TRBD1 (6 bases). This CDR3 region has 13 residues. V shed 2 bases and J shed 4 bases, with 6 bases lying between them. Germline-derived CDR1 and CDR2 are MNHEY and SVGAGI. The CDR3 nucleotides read TGTGCCAGCAGTTACGGGACATACAATGAGCAGTTCTTC. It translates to CASSYGTYNEQFF.

For the CDR3, the DNA is TGTGCCAGCAGTTTCGTGGCGGGAGAGACCCAGTACTTC. Encoded protein: CASSFVAGETQYF. The chain combines TRBV6-6 with TRBJ2-5; a possible D gene is TRBD2 (5 bases). CDR3 length: 13 amino acids. CDR1 and CDR2 from the germline V gene are MNHNY and SVGAGI (reference sequence). V was clipped by 4 bases and J by 4 bases, with 10 bases between them.

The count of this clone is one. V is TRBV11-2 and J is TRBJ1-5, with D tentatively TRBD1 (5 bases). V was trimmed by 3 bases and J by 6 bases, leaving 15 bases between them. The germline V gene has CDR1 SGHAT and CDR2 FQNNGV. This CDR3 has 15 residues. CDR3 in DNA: TGTGCCAGCAGCTTGGGTGACACTGGGGCTCAGCCCCAGCATTTT. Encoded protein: CASSLGDTGAQPQHF.

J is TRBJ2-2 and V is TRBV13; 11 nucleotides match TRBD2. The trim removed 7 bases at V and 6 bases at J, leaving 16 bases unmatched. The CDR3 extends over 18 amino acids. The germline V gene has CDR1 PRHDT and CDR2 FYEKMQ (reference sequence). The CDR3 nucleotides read TGTGCCAGCATCAATGACTCCTCGACTAGCGGGACCTCCGGGGAGCTGTTTTTT. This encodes CASINDSSTSGTSGELFF.

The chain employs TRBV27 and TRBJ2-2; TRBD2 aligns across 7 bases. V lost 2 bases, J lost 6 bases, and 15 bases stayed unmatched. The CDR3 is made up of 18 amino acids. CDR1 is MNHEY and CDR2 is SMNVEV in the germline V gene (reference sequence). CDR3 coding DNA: TGTGCCAGCAGTTTAGGGGTGGAGCTGGCGGGAGAAGCCGGGGAGCTGTTTTTT. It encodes CASSLGVELAGEAGELFF.